These 7 T cell receptor beta chains came from one sample sequenced in a study of cytomegalovirus exposure and HLA in healthy donors. With 60 Vbeta and 13 Jbeta primers, the PCR was carried out. Clones were sequenced by immunoSEQ multiplex PCR, and TCRdb holds only the in-frame ones, with some missing. Counted here are about 160,000 clones, over 65% occurring once; the ten biggest clones make up around 3%. The source material was PBMCs. The receptors here all came from a woman aged 35 to 49 in good health and CMV-seropositive.

This clone has a single count. CDR3 nucleotide sequence: TGTGCCAGCTCACCACAGACAGTAAATAATGAAAAACTGTTTTTT. This sequence encodes CASSPQTVNNEKLFF. This sequence joins TRBV18 and TRBJ1-4; the D gene is possibly TRBD1 (5 bases). The CDR3 extends over 15 amino acids. Trimming removed 1 base at V and 4 bases at J, with 10 bases between. Germline V lookup: CDR1 KGHSH, CDR2 LQKENI.

The V and J genes are TRBV6-1 and TRBJ1-3; 7 bases line up with TRBD1. CDR3 length equals 15 residues. CDR1 is MNHNS, CDR2 SASEGT, per germline. J was trimmed by 3 bases and V by 6 bases; bases with no gene match: 8. CDR3: CASRTTGFIGNTIYF. The CDR3 region has the DNA TGTGCCAGCAGGACGACAGGGTTTATTGGAAACACCATATATTTT.

The chain combines TRBV27 with TRBJ2-6; TRBD1 might be the D (5 bases). Germline V gene sequence: CDR1 MNHEY, CDR2 SMNVEV (reference sequence). This CDR3 contains 17 residues. Trimming pared 1 base from V and 3 bases from J, leaving 13 bases between. The CDR3 DNA sequence: TGTGCCAGCAGTTTATATAGCAGGGCTATTGGGGCCAACGTCCTGACTTTC. Protein: CASSLYSRAIGANVLTF.

The chain recombines TRBV7-3 with TRBJ2-1; no reliable D call. The V end lost 1 base, the J end lost 5 bases, and 12 bases lay between the germline ends. The CDR3 runs to 15 residues. Germline lookup yields CDR1 SGHTA and CDR2 FQGTGA. CDR3 amino acids: CASSLRGSLDNEQFF. CDR3 in DNA: TGTGCCAGCAGCTTAAGAGGATCTCTAGACAATGAGCAGTTCTTC.

Turning to this clone: A read error may produce the germline difference seen at one junction end. The chain has TRBV7-7 and TRBJ2-7; D is undetermined. CDR1 SSHAT and CDR2 FNYEAQ come from the germline V gene (reference sequence). CDR3 length equals 15 residues. The CDR3 is CASSFSVDNWVEQYF. CDR3 in DNA: TGTGCTAGCAGCTTTTCTGTAGACAATTGGGTCGAGCAGTACTTC.

V gene TRBV10-1 combines with J gene TRBJ2-5; TRBD1 matches 9 bases. Per the germline V gene, CDR1 is WNHNN and CDR2 is SYGVQD (reference sequence). The junction had 11 bases not matched to a gene; V was cut back by 4 bases and J by 11 bases. This CDR3 has 14 amino acids. CDR3 loop: CASSAPGQGWWQYF. In DNA form, the CDR3 reads TGCGCCAGCAGTGCTCCGGGACAGGGTTGGTGGCAGTACTTC.

This clone has only a few counts. The genes are TRBV6-6 and TRBJ1-1; D is unresolved. CDR3 length equals 12 residues. CDR1 MNHNY and CDR2 SVGAGI come from the germline V gene (reference sequence). V was shortened by 6 bases and J by 7 bases, with 12 bases between the two germline ends. For the CDR3, the DNA is TGTGCCAGCAGCCCGATTACCGGTGAAGCTTTCTTT. Encoded protein: CASSPITGEAFF.